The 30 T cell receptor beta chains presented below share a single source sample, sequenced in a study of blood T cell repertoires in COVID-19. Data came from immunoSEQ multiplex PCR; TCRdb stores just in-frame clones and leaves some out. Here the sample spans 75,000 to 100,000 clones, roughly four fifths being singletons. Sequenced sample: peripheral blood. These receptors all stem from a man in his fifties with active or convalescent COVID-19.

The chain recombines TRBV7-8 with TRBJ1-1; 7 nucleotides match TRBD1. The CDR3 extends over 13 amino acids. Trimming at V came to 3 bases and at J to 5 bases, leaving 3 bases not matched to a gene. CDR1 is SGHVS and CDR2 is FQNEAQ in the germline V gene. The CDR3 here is CASSLSGGTEAFF. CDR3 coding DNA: TGTGCCAGCAGCTTGTCAGGGGGAACTGAAGCTTTCTTT. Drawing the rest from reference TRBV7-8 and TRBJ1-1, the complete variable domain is GAGVSQSPRYKVAKRGQDVALRCDPISGHVSLFWYQQALGQGPEFLTYFQNEAQLDKSGLPSDRFFAERPEGSVSTLKIQRTQQEDSAVYLCASSLSGGTEAFFGQGTRLTVV.

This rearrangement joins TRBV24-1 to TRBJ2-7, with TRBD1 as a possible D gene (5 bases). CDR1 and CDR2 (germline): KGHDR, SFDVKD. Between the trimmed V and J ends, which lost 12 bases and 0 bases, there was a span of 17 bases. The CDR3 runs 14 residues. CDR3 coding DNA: TGTGCCCCTGTTTTGGGGCTGAGCTCCTACGAGCAGTACGTC. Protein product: CAPVLGLSSYEQYV.

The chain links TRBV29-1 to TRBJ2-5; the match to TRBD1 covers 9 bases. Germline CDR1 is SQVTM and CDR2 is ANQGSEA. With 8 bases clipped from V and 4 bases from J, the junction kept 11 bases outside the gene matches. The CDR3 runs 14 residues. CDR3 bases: TGCAGCATCAACCGGGGACAGGGTACAGAGACCCAGTACTTC. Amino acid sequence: CSINRGQGTETQYF. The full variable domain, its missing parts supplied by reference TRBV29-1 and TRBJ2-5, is SAVISQKPSRDICQRGTSLTIQCQVDSQVTMMFWYRQQPGQSLTLIATANQGSEATYESGFVIDKFPISRPNLTFSTLTVSNMSPEDSSIYLCSINRGQGTETQYFGPGTRLLVL.

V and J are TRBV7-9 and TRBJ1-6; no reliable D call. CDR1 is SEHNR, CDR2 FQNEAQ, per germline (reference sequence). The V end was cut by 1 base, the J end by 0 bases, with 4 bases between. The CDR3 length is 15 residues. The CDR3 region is CASSLGGSYNSPLHF. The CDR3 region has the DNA TGTGCCAGCAGCTTAGGAGGCTCCTATAATTCACCCCTCCACTTT.

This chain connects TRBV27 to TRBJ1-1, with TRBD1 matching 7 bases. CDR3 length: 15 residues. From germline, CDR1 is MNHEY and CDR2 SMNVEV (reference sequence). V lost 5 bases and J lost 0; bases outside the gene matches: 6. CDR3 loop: CASSQDRNMNTEAFF. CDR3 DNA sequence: TGTGCCAGCAGTCAGGACAGGAACATGAACACTGAAGCTTTCTTT.

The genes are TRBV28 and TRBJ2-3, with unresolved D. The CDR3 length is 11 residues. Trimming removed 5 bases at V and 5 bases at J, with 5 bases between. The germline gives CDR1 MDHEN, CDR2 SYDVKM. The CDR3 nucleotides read TGTGCCAGCAGTACCGGAGATACGCAGTATTTT. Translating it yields CASSTGDTQYF.

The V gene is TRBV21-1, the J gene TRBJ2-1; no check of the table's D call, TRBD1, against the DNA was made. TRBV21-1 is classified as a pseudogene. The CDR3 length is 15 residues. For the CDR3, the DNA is TGTGCCAGCGCCAGGGGTACCAAGAGGGTCAATGAGCAGTTCTTC. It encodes CASARGTKRVNEQFF.

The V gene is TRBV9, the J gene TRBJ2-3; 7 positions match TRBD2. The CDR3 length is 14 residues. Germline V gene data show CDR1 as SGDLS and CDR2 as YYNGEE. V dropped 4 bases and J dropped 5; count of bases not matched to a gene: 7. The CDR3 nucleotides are TGTGCCAGCAGCCCCCGGGACTACCTAGATACGCAGTATTTT. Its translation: CASSPRDYLDTQYF.

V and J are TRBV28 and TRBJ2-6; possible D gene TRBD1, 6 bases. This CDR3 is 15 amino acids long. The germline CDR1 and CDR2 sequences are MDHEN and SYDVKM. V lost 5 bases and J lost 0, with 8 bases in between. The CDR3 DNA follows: TGTGCCAGCAGTAAGGACAGCTCTGGGGCCAACGTCCTGACTTTC. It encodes CASSKDSSGANVLTF.

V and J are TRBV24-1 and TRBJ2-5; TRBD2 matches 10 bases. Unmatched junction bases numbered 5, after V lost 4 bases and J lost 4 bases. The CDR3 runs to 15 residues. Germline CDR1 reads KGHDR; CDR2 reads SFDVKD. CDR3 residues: CATSESSGGLETQYF. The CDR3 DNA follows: TGTGCCACCAGTGAATCTAGCGGGGGTTTAGAGACCCAGTACTTC.

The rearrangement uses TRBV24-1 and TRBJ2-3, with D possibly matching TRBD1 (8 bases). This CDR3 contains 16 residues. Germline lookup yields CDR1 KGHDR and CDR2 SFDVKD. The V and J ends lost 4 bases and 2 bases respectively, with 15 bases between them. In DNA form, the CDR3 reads TGTGCCACCAGTGACAGACAGGGGAGGGTCACAGATACGCAGTATTTT. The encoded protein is CATSDRQGRVTDTQYF.

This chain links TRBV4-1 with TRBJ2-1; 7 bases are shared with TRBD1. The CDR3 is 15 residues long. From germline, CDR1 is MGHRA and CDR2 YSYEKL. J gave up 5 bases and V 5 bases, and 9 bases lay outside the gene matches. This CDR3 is CASSYPGQTDNEQFF. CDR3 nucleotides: TGCGCCAGCAGCTACCCGGGACAGACAGACAATGAGCAGTTCTTC.

CDR3 in DNA: TGTGCCAGCAGTGAAGAAAGGGGCTCCGGGGAGCTGTTTTTT. The encoded protein is CASSEERGSGELFF. The chain joins TRBV2 to TRBJ2-2; D is perhaps TRBD1 (5 bases). The CDR3 sequence is 14 residues long. From germline, CDR1 is SNHLY and CDR2 FYNNEI. The V end was cut by 1 base, the J end by 6 bases, with 9 bases between.

The CDR3 bases are TGTGCCACCAGTGATAGTAGCGGGGGGGCCCATGAGCAGTTCTTC. It yields the protein CATSDSSGGAHEQFF. The chain combines TRBV24-1 with TRBJ2-1; 11 positions match TRBD2. After removal of 3 bases from V and 8 bases from J, the junction contained 5 bases not matched to a gene. This CDR3 has 15 residues. The germline CDR1 and CDR2 sequences are KGHDR and SFDVKD.

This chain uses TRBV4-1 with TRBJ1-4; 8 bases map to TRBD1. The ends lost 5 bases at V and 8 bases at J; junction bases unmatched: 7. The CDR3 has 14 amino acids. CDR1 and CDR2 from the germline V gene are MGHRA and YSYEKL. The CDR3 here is CASSGRGRREKLFF. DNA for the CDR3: TGCGCCAGCAGCGGCAGGGGGCGGCGGGAAAAACTGTTTTTT.

The CDR3 DNA is TGCGCCAGCAGTGGAGCGCAGGGGGTGTACAATGAGCAGTTCTTC. This translates into CASSGAQGVYNEQFF. V gene TRBV10-1 combines with J gene TRBJ2-1, with 7 nucleotides matching TRBD1. J gave up 4 bases and V 4 bases, and 7 bases lay outside the gene matches. The CDR3 has 15 amino acids. Germline values: CDR1 WNHNN, CDR2 SYGVQD (reference sequence).

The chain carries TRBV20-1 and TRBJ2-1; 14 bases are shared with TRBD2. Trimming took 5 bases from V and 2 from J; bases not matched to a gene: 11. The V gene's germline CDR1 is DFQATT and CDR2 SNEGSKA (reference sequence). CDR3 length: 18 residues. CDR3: CSAGGLAGGTVTYNEQFF. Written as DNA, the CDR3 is TGCAGTGCTGGTGGACTAGCGGGGGGAACTGTTACCTACAATGAGCAGTTCTTC.

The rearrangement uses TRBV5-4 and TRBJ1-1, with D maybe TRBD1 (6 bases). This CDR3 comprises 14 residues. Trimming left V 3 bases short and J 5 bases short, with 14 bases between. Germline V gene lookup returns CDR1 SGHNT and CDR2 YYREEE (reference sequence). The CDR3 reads CASSSIQGGTEAFF. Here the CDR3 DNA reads TGTGCCAGCAGCTCAATACAGGGTGGGACTGAAGCTTTCTTT.

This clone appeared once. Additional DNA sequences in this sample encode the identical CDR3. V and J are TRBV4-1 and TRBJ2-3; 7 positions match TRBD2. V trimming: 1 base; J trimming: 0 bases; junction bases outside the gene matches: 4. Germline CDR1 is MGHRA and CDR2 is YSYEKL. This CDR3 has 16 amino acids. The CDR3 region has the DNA TGCGCCAGCAGCCAAGTCCAGCGGGGTAGCACAGATACGCAGTATTTT. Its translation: CASSQVQRGSTDTQYF.

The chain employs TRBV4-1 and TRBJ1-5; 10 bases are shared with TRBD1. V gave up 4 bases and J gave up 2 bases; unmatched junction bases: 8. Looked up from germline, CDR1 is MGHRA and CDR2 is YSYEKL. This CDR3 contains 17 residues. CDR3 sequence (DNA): TGCGCCAGCAGCCGAGACGGACAGGGGGTGGGCAATCAGCCCCAGCATTTT. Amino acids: CASSRDGQGVGNQPQHF.

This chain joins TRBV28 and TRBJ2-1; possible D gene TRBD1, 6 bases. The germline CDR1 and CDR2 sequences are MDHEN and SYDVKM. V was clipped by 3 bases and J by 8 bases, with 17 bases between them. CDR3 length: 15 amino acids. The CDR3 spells CASSFFGRGGDEQFF. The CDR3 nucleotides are TGTGCCAGCAGTTTCTTTGGCAGGGGTGGCGATGAGCAGTTCTTC.

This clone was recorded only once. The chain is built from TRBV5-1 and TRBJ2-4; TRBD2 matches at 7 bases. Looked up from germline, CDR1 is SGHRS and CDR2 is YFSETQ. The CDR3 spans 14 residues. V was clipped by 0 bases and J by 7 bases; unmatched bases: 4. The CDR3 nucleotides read TGCGCCAGCAGCTTGGGGGAGGGGACGAACATTCAGTACTTC. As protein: CASSLGEGTNIQYF.

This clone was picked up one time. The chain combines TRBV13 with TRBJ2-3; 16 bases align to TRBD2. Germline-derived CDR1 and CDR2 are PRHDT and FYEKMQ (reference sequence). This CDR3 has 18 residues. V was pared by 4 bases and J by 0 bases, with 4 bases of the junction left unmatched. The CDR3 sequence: CASSWGLAGGSSTDTQYF. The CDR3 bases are TGTGCCAGCAGCTGGGGACTAGCGGGGGGGTCTAGCACAGATACGCAGTATTTT.

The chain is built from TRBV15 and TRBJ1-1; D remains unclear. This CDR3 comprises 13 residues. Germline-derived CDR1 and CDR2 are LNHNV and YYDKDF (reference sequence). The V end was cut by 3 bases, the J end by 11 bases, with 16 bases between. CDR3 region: CATSSGASEKAFF. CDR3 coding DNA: TGTGCCACCAGCAGCGGAGCTAGTGAAAAGGCTTTCTTT. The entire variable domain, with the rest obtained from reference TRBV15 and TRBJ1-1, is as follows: DAMVIQNPRYQVTQFGKPVTLSCSQTLNHNVMYWYQQKSSQAPKLLFHYYDKDFNNEADTPDNFQSRRPNTSFCFLDIRSPGLGDTAMYLCATSSGASEKAFFGQGTRLTVV.

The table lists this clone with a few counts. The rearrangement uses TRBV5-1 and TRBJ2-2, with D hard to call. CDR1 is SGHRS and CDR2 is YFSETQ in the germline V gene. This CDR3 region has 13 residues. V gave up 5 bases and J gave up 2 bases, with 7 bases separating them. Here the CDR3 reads CASRTGNTGELFF. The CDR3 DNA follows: TGCGCCAGCAGAACGGGTAACACCGGGGAGCTGTTTTTT.

The CDR3 here is CATSDSAGTGTYEQYF. CDR3 DNA: TGTGCCACCAGTGATTCTGCCGGGACAGGGACTTACGAGCAGTACTTC. The gene calls are TRBV24-1 and TRBJ2-7, with 9 positions matching TRBD1. CDR1 is KGHDR and CDR2 is SFDVKD in the germline V gene. This CDR3 region has 16 residues. Trimming cost V 2 bases and J 4 bases; bases outside gene matches: 8.

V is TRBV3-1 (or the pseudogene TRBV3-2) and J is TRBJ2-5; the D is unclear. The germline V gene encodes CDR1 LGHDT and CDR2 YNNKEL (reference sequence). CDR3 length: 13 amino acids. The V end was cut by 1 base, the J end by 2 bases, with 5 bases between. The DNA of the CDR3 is TGTGCCAGCAGCCAAGGACTGCAAGAGACCCAGTACTTC. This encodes CASSQGLQETQYF.

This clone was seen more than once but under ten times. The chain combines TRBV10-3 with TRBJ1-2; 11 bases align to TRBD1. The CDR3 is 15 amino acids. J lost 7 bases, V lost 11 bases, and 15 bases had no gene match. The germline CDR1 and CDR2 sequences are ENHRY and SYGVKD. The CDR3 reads CALTRDRGALGGYTF. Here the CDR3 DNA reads TGTGCCCTCACCAGGGACAGGGGGGCTCTTGGTGGCTACACCTTC.

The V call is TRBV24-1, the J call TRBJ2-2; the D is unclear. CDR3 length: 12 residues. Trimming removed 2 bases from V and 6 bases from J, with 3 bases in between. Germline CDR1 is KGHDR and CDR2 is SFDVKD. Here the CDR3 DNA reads TGTGCCACCAGTGATTCTTCCGGGGAGCTGTTTTTT. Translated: CATSDSSGELFF.

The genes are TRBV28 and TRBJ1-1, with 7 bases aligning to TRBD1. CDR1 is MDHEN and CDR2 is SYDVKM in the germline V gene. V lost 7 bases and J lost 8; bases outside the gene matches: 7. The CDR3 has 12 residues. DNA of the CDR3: TGTGCCAGCACCCTTGACAGGGCCGAAGCTTTCTTT. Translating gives CASTLDRAEAFF.